These 22 T cell receptor beta chains came from one sample sequenced in a study of shared clonotypes between healthy human individuals. Clones were sequenced by immunoSEQ multiplex PCR, and TCRdb holds only the in-frame ones, with some missing. The data show over 850,000 clones, 75% to 85% seen once. Specimen: memory CD4+ T cells from PBMCs. The subset is: CD45RA-negative fraction. The receptors shown here come from a man between 18 and 35 years old in good health. Some clones in this sample may be carry-over from other donors' samples.

This chain connects TRBV5-1 to TRBJ2-7; perhaps TRBD1 as D (5 bases). The V end lost 2 bases, the J end lost 0 bases, and 9 bases lay between the germline ends. Germline values: CDR1 SGHRS, CDR2 YFSETQ. The CDR3 is 14 amino acids. For the CDR3, the DNA is TGCGCCAGCAGCTTTTACAGGAGCTCCTACGAGCAGTACTTC. It is translated as CASSFYRSSYEQYF.

This clone was observed a single time. V usage is TRBV6-1 and J usage is TRBJ2-7, with 11 bases matching TRBD2. The germline CDR1 and CDR2 sequences are MNHNS and SASEGT. The trim removed 5 bases at V and 5 bases at J, leaving 5 bases unmatched. The CDR3 length is 14 residues. CDR3 in amino acids: CASSLTSGTHEQYF. CDR3 DNA sequence: TGTGCCAGCAGTTTGACTAGCGGGACCCACGAGCAGTACTTC.

J is TRBJ2-7 and V is TRBV28; 9 nucleotides line up with TRBD2. The V gene end was trimmed by 2 bases and the J gene end by 2 bases; junction bases not matched to a gene: 4. The V gene's germline CDR1 is MDHEN and CDR2 SYDVKM. The CDR3 runs 15 residues. CDR3 coding DNA: TGTGCCAGCAGTTTAGCTAGCGGGGTAACCTACGAGCAGTACTTC. It translates to CASSLASGVTYEQYF.

Note on this clone: The identical CDR3 is also encoded by other nucleotide sequences in the sample. J is TRBJ1-1 and V is TRBV28; unclear D gene. The CDR3 has 11 residues. The germline gives CDR1 MDHEN, CDR2 SYDVKM. V was clipped by 5 bases and J by 4 bases, with 5 bases between them. The CDR3 spells CASSLLTEAFF. Here the CDR3 DNA reads TGTGCCAGCAGTCTCCTCACTGAAGCTTTCTTT.

This clone was counted a single time. The sample contains more than one DNA sequence encoding this CDR3. The J gene is TRBJ2-2, the V gene TRBV5-1; D may be TRBD2 (6 bases). CDR3 length: 15 residues. CDR1 SGHRS and CDR2 YFSETQ come from the germline V gene. V was pared by 8 bases and J by 2 bases, with 16 bases between. The DNA of the CDR3 is TGCGCCAGTAGCCAAGGAGGACTAAACACCGGGGAGCTGTTTTTT. Translating it yields CASSQGGLNTGELFF.

This chain connects TRBV7-2 to TRBJ2-7; D perhaps matches TRBD1 (7 bases). V was cut by 5 bases and J by 5 bases, with 19 bases left in between. The CDR3 is made up of 15 amino acids. Germline CDR1 is SGHTA and CDR2 is FQGNSA. The DNA for the CDR3 is TGTGCCAGCAGCCTACCGACAGGGACTCGGGACGAGCAGTACTTC. Its translation: CASSLPTGTRDEQYF.

The chain is built from TRBV5-1 and TRBJ1-5, with TRBD1 as a possible D gene (5 bases). V was cut by 4 bases and J by 10 bases, with 21 bases left in between. Germline V gene lookup returns CDR1 SGHRS and CDR2 YFSETQ. This CDR3 is built from 15 residues. The CDR3 spells CASSDAPAGRGPQHF. The CDR3 DNA reads TGCGCCAGCAGCGACGCCCCGGCAGGGAGAGGACCCCAGCATTTT.

CDR3 residues: CASSLQPRDSHGYTF. The CDR3 DNA sequence: TGCGCCAGCAGCTTGCAGCCCCGGGACAGCCATGGCTACACCTTC. The chain is built from TRBV5-1 and TRBJ1-2, with TRBD1 matching 7 bases. After removal of 1 base from V and 6 bases from J, the junction contained 9 bases not matched to a gene. CDR3 length: 15 amino acids. The germline V gene encodes CDR1 SGHRS and CDR2 YFSETQ.

The J gene is TRBJ2-1, the V gene TRBV7-2; no definite D call. This CDR3 spans 14 amino acids. V lost 0 bases to trimming and J lost 3 bases, with 6 bases between them. Germline CDR1 SGHTA, CDR2 FQGNSA. CDR3 amino acids: CASSLASVYNEQFF. The CDR3 coding sequence is TGTGCCAGCAGCTTAGCGTCGGTCTACAATGAGCAGTTCTTC.

The CDR3 DNA reads TGTGCCAGCAGCCTAGAGACAGGGACGAACACCGGGGAGCTGTTTTTT. The encoded protein is CASSLETGTNTGELFF. The chain employs TRBV7-6 and TRBJ2-2; 7 nucleotides align to TRBD1. Germline V gene data show CDR1 as SGHVS and CDR2 as FNYEAQ. V trimming: 5 bases; J trimming: 0 bases; junction bases outside the gene matches: 6. The CDR3 consists of 16 residues. The variable domain in full, completed from reference TRBV7-6 and TRBJ2-2, reads GAGVSQSPRYKVTKRGQDVALRCDPISGHVSLYWYRQALGQGPEFLTYFNYEAQQDKSGLPNDRFSAERPEGSISTLTIQRTEQRDSAMYRCASSLETGTNTGELFFGEGSRLTVL.

The rearrangement uses TRBV5-1 and TRBJ1-3; D is uncertain. The CDR3 spans 15 residues. Germline lookup yields CDR1 SGHRS and CDR2 YFSETQ. The germline V and J ends were trimmed by 0 bases and 0 bases, with 7 bases remaining between them. In nucleotides, the CDR3 is TGCGCCAGCAGCTTGGTAGGCAGCTCTGGAAACACCATATATTTT. Amino acids: CASSLVGSSGNTIYF.

This clone was counted between two and nine times. This chain joins TRBV18 and TRBJ1-4; D is unresolved. The CDR3 has 16 residues. V was cut by 0 bases and J by 4 bases, with 12 bases left in between. CDR1 is KGHSH, CDR2 LQKENI, per germline. The CDR3 loop is CASSPPLRDGNEKLFF. In DNA, the CDR3 is TGTGCCAGCTCACCACCCTTGCGGGATGGTAATGAAAAACTGTTTTTT.

The V gene is TRBV25-1, the J gene TRBJ1-3, with D maybe TRBD1 (6 bases). The length of the CDR3 is 16 residues. V was pared by 3 bases and J by 4 bases, with 16 bases between. Per germline, CDR1 MGHDK and CDR2 SYGVNS. The DNA for the CDR3 is TGTGCCAGCAGTGACTCGGGGACATTTTCGGGAAACACCATATATTTT. Its translation: CASSDSGTFSGNTIYF.

The chain is built from TRBV27 and TRBJ2-7; D might be TRBD1 or TRBD2, each matching 5 bases. The CDR3 consists of 16 residues. V lost 2 bases and J lost 0, with 14 bases in between. Germline CDR1 and CDR2: MNHEY and SMNVEV (reference sequence). The DNA of the CDR3 is TGTGCCAGCAGTTTAAGGTCGGCAGGGAGCTCCTACGAGCAGTACTTC. It is translated as CASSLRSAGSSYEQYF.

V and J are TRBV2 and TRBJ1-2, with TRBD1 as a possible D gene (5 bases). Trimming cost V 6 bases and J 7 bases, with 18 bases left between them. CDR1 is SNHLY, CDR2 FYNNEI, per germline. The CDR3 covers 14 residues. The chain's CDR3 is CASSGRVSYGGYTF. The CDR3 DNA sequence: TGTGCCAGCAGCGGCAGGGTATCATATGGTGGCTACACCTTC.

V gene TRBV27 combines with J gene TRBJ2-3, with D hard to call. From germline, CDR1 is MNHEY and CDR2 SMNVEV (reference sequence). The CDR3 consists of 16 residues. V lost 5 bases and J 2 bases, leaving 17 bases between the germline ends. This chain's CDR3 is CASSLLRRRPTDTQYF. CDR3 in DNA: TGTGCCAGCAGTCTTCTTAGGCGCAGACCCACAGATACGCAGTATTTT.

The rearrangement joins TRBV28 to TRBJ1-4, with D maybe TRBD1 (6 bases). The CDR3 loop spans 17 amino acids. Germline V gene lookup returns CDR1 MDHEN and CDR2 SYDVKM. The V gene lost 6 bases and the J gene lost 4 bases, with 21 bases spanning the gap. CDR3 residues: CASRPGVGGRGNEKLFF. The CDR3 nucleotides are TGTGCCAGCAGACCAGGAGTCGGGGGCCGAGGTAATGAAAAACTGTTTTTT.

The gene calls are TRBV6-6 and TRBJ2-2; D possibly corresponds to TRBD1 (6 bases). Germline V gives CDR1 MNHNY, CDR2 SVGAGI (reference sequence). The CDR3 covers 15 residues. Trimming cost V 1 base and J 1 base, with 7 bases left between them. The CDR3 DNA reads TGTGCCAGCAGTTACTTGGGACAGAACACCGGGGAGCTGTTTTTT. Encoded protein: CASSYLGQNTGELFF.

The CDR3 spells CAWSVSDRESEQYF. The CDR3 DNA sequence: TGTGCCTGGAGTGTATCCGACAGGGAAAGCGAGCAGTACTTC. J is TRBJ2-7 and V is TRBV30, with 7 bases aligning to TRBD1. The germline V gene has CDR1 GTSNPN and CDR2 SVGIG (reference sequence). J gave up 6 bases and V 0 bases, and 8 bases lay outside the gene matches. This CDR3 has 14 amino acids.

The J gene is TRBJ2-3, the V gene TRBV5-1; D unclear. Germline values: CDR1 SGHRS, CDR2 YFSETQ. V lost 3 bases and J lost 1, with 15 bases in between. This CDR3 comprises 16 residues. DNA of the CDR3: TGCGCCAGCAGCTCCACAAATGGGGTGGGCACAGATACGCAGTATTTT. Translation: CASSSTNGVGTDTQYF.

This rearrangement joins TRBV28 to TRBJ2-3; 9 bases map to TRBD1. Germline loops: CDR1 MDHEN, CDR2 SYDVKM. V shed 6 bases, J shed 7 bases, and the junction held 8 bases outside the gene matches. The CDR3 length is 14 residues. The CDR3 reads CASSTGGAFNTQYF. DNA for the CDR3: TGTGCCAGCAGCACAGGGGGCGCGTTTAATACGCAGTATTTT.

Points on this clone: Different DNA sequences within this sample yield the same CDR3. This chain uses TRBV20-1 with TRBJ2-3, with D unresolved. Germline V gene sequence: CDR1 DFQATT, CDR2 SNEGSKA (reference sequence). The CDR3 consists of 11 residues. V was cut by 5 bases and J by 6 bases, with 9 bases left in between. CDR3 region: CSAPVGDTQYF. As DNA, the CDR3 is TGCAGTGCTCCCGTGGGGGATACGCAGTATTTT.